The 20 T cell receptor beta chains reported below all come from one sample, sequenced in a study of STAT5B mutations in CD4+ large granular lymphocyte leukemia. Here immunoSEQ multiplex PCR was the method, and the copy in TCRdb shows in-frame clones only, minus some. The table lists 30,000 to 40,000 clones, around 75% of them singletons. The sample was CD4+ T cells from blood buffy coats. The receptors here all came from a human donor in good health.

V is TRBV6-5 and J is TRBJ2-1; 7 bases line up with TRBD2. This CDR3 has 15 amino acids. Germline-derived CDR1 and CDR2 are MNHEY and SVGAGI. V was clipped by 2 bases and J by 8 bases; unmatched bases: 9. In DNA, the CDR3 is TGTGCCAGCAGTTACACCCAGCGGGATAAATATGAGCAGTTCTTC. This gives the protein CASSYTQRDKYEQFF.

The CDR3 sequence is CASSSAGGSTEAFF. For the CDR3, the DNA is TGTGCCAGCAGCTCGGCCGGGGGGAGCACTGAAGCTTTCTTT. The V call is TRBV5-4, the J call TRBJ1-1, with D perhaps matching TRBD1 (5 bases). Germline values: CDR1 SGHNT, CDR2 YYREEE (reference sequence). There are 14 residues in the CDR3. V was clipped by 3 bases and J by 4 bases, with 13 bases between them.

As regards this clone: The same CDR3 also results from other DNA sequences found in this sample. This rearrangement joins TRBV9 to TRBJ2-7, with TRBD2 identical over 7 bases. Germline values: CDR1 SGDLS, CDR2 YYNGEE. CDR3 length equals 14 residues. Germline trimming cut 1 base from V and 6 bases from J; bases unmatched to any gene: 7. Here the CDR3 DNA reads TGTGCCAGCAGCGTAACGGGGAGGGTCGGCGAGCAGTACTTC. Amino acids: CASSVTGRVGEQYF.

V and J are TRBV7-9 and TRBJ2-5, with D unresolved. This CDR3 region has 13 residues. V lost 3 bases, J lost 5 bases, and 10 bases lay in between. In germline, CDR1 is SEHNR, CDR2 FQNEAQ (reference sequence). CDR3 bases: TGTGCCAGCAGCTTGGACCTTACGGAGACCCAGTACTTC. Translation: CASSLDLTETQYF.

This clone was detected only a few times. This sequence joins TRBV5-1 and TRBJ1-4; D remains unclear. The germline gives CDR1 SGHRS, CDR2 YFSETQ. This CDR3 spans 15 amino acids. V was clipped by 1 base and J by 0 bases, with 7 bases between them. The CDR3, as DNA: TGCGCCAGCAGCTTGACGGATCCAACTAATGAAAAACTGTTTTTT. This translates into CASSLTDPTNEKLFF.

The rearrangement links TRBV5-1 to TRBJ2-5; 9 bases agree with TRBD1. V dropped 6 bases and J dropped 3; count of bases not matched to a gene: 9. The germline gives CDR1 SGHRS, CDR2 YFSETQ. CDR3 length equals 15 residues. Written as DNA, the CDR3 is TGCGCCAGCAAGGAGGCTGGGACAGGGAAAGAGACCCAGTACTTC. This sequence encodes CASKEAGTGKETQYF. The full variable domain, completed using reference TRBV5-1 and TRBJ2-5, is KAGVTQTPRYLIKTRGQQVTLSCSPISGHRSVSWYQQTPGQGLQFLFEYFSETQRNKGNFPGRFSGRQFSNSRSEMNVSTLELGDSALYLCASKEAGTGKETQYFGPGTRLLVL.

The chain combines TRBV14 with TRBJ2-2; possible D gene TRBD2, 6 bases. CDR3 size: 14 residues. Germline V CDR1 and CDR2: SGHDN, FVKESK. Trimming removed 7 bases from V and 1 base from J, with 10 bases in between. The CDR3 sequence: CASKSGVNTGELFF. The CDR3 coding sequence is TGTGCCAGCAAATCGGGGGTGAACACCGGGGAGCTGTTTTTT.

V gene TRBV19 combines with J gene TRBJ1-6; 9 bases map to TRBD1. J gave up 0 bases and V 5 bases, and 8 bases lay outside the gene matches. Per the germline V gene, CDR1 is LNHDA and CDR2 is SQIVND (reference sequence). This CDR3 region has 18 residues. The CDR3 bases are TGTGCCAGTAGTGGGACAGGGCCTTTCAGCTCCTATAATTCACCCCTCCACTTT. Its protein product is CASSGTGPFSSYNSPLHF.

The chain links TRBV19 to TRBJ2-7; D is possibly TRBD1 (7 bases). The CDR3 runs 14 residues. Trimming stripped 5 bases from V and 7 bases from J, with 18 bases between. CDR1 is LNHDA and CDR2 is SQIVND in the germline V gene (reference sequence). The CDR3 DNA reads as TGTGCCAGTAGTCCGTTGGAGGGGGCGAGGGAGCAGTACTTC. As protein: CASSPLEGAREQYF.

This chain uses TRBV11-2 with TRBJ2-1, with D possibly being TRBD1 or TRBD2 (6 bases each). V was trimmed by 7 bases and J by 4 bases, leaving 11 bases between them. Germline CDR1 is SGHAT and CDR2 is FQNNGV. CDR3 length: 13 residues. The CDR3 reads CASTEGGYNEQFF. In nucleotides, the CDR3 is TGTGCCAGCACCGAGGGGGGTTACAATGAGCAGTTCTTC.

The chain employs TRBV7-9 and TRBJ1-2; D gene uncertain. Germline V lookup: CDR1 SEHNR, CDR2 FQNEAQ (reference sequence). Trimming took 4 bases from V and 2 from J, leaving 11 bases between them. The CDR3 runs to 14 residues. CDR3 sequence (DNA): TGTGCCAGCAGCTCCCGGGCCTCAAACTATGGCTACACCTTC. Its translation: CASSSRASNYGYTF.

This clone was seen only a few times. V gene TRBV28 combines with J gene TRBJ1-5; 7 positions agree with TRBD1. Losses at the gene ends were 5 bases for V and 3 bases for J; bases not matched to a gene: 7. The germline CDR1 and CDR2 sequences are MDHEN and SYDVKM. This CDR3 has 15 residues. CDR3 coding DNA: TGTGCCAGCAGTCCTCCGGGACAGCTCAATCAGCCCCAGCATTTT. This translates into CASSPPGQLNQPQHF.

The chain links TRBV7-2 to TRBJ2-7; the D is unclear. Trimming left V 1 base short and J 5 bases short, with 18 bases between. The CDR3 loop spans 16 amino acids. Germline loops: CDR1 SGHTA, CDR2 FQGNSA. The CDR3 nucleotides read TGTGCCAGCAGCTTAGGTAGGCTACTTGCGATCCACGAGCAGTACTTC. It codes for CASSLGRLLAIHEQYF.

V usage is TRBV7-2 and J usage is TRBJ2-1, with 11 bases aligning to TRBD1. CDR1 and CDR2 from the germline V gene are SGHTA and FQGNSA. The CDR3 has 16 amino acids. V lost 3 bases to trimming and J lost 4 bases; unmatched junction nucleotides: 5. CDR3 loop: CASSFLGTGGYNEQFF. The CDR3 bases are TGTGCCAGCAGCTTCCTCGGGACAGGGGGGTACAATGAGCAGTTCTTC.

The J gene is TRBJ1-3, the V gene TRBV7-2, with D unclear. Trimming cost V 2 bases and J 8 bases, with 7 bases left between them. CDR1 and CDR2 (germline): SGHTA, FQGNSA. The CDR3 is 12 amino acids. CDR3 protein: CASSLYMDTIYF. CDR3 bases: TGTGCCAGCAGCTTATATATGGACACCATATATTTT.

This clone appeared a few times. J is TRBJ2-1 and V is TRBV5-1; D not resolved. Germline CDR1 SGHRS, CDR2 YFSETQ. The V gene lost 0 bases and the J gene lost 9 bases, with 13 bases spanning the gap. This CDR3 comprises 14 residues. The chain's CDR3 is CASSLVVGQPEQFF. CDR3 DNA sequence: TGCGCCAGCAGCTTGGTGGTGGGTCAGCCTGAGCAGTTCTTC.

The rearrangement uses TRBV5-1 and TRBJ2-7; 8 bases line up with TRBD1. V shed 4 bases and J 2 bases; nucleotides not matched to a gene: 8. The V gene's germline CDR1 is SGHRS and CDR2 YFSETQ. The CDR3 extends over 15 amino acids. The DNA for the CDR3 is TGCGCCAGCAGCCCTGGCGGGACAGGCGCCTACGAGCAGTACTTC. Its translation is CASSPGGTGAYEQYF. Filled out from reference TRBV5-1 and TRBJ2-7, the complete variable domain reads KAGVTQTPRYLIKTRGQQVTLSCSPISGHRSVSWYQQTPGQGLQFLFEYFSETQRNKGNFPGRFSGRQFSNSRSEMNVSTLELGDSALYLCASSPGGTGAYEQYFGPGTRLTVT.

This clone was picked up a small number of times. This chain connects TRBV18 to TRBJ1-6, with TRBD1 matching 7 bases. The V and J ends lost 5 bases and 9 bases, in that order; junction bases with no gene match: 10. Germline CDR1 and CDR2: KGHSH and LQKENI. This CDR3 is built from 15 residues. The CDR3 loop is CASSEGSRTGSPLHF. As DNA, the CDR3 is TGTGCCAGCTCAGAAGGGTCGCGGACAGGTTCACCCCTCCACTTT.

The CDR3 sequence: CASSVTSGSTDTQYF. Here the CDR3 DNA reads TGTGCCAGCAGCGTGACTAGCGGGAGCACAGATACGCAGTATTTT. The chain is built from TRBV6-4 and TRBJ2-3; 10 bases are a match to TRBD2. This CDR3 has 15 amino acids. After removal of 6 bases from V and 0 bases from J, the junction contained 3 bases not matched to a gene. From germline, CDR1 is MRHNA and CDR2 SNTAGT.

A note on this clone: One end of the junction does not line up with germline, which may come from a read error. DNA for the CDR3: TGTGTCAGCAGCACCCGGGACAGGGACTATGGCTACACCTTC. It specifies CVSSTRDRDYGYTF. The gene calls are TRBV7-9 and TRBJ1-2, with 9 bases aligning to TRBD1. CDR1 is SEHNR and CDR2 is FQNEAQ in the germline V gene (reference sequence). The CDR3 consists of 14 residues. Full variable domain (missing parts from reference TRBV7-9 and TRBJ1-2): DTGVSQNPRHKITKRGQNVTFRCDPISEHNRLYWYRQTLGQGPEFLTYFQNEAQLEKSRLLSDRFSAERPKGSFSTLEIQRTEQGDSAMYLCVSSTRDRDYGYTFGSGTRLTVV.